This T cell receptor (beta chain) was documented in a study of blood T cell repertoires in COVID-19. Overall study context: Italy, Spain and the United States were the sources of the convalescent and acute COVID-19 samples.

The CDR3 has 15 residues. Germline V CDR1 and CDR2: MNHEY, SMNVEV (reference sequence). The germline V and J ends were trimmed by 5 bases and 4 bases, with 12 bases remaining between them. Generated by immunoSEQ multiplex PCR, the TCRdb table keeps only in-frame clones and is missing some. The sample consists of more than 150,000 clones, roughly 80% of them appearing once. Sequencing was performed on PBMCs or T cells enriched from blood (not recorded which). The V and J genes are TRBV27 and TRBJ2-6; no firm D call. This clonotype was obtained from a woman aged 50 to 60 who had recovered from COVID-19. The CDR3 bases are TGTGCCAGCAGTCTCCTAGGTGCCGGGGCCAACGTCCTGACTTTC. Its translation is CASSLLGAGANVLTF.